The 19 T cell receptor beta chains in this list originate from one sample, sequenced in a study of cytomegalovirus exposure and HLA in healthy donors. In the PCR, 60 Vbeta and 13 Jbeta primers were used. The method was immunoSEQ multiplex PCR; TCRdb's version includes in-frame clones alone and lacks a portion of them. In all, the sample yields some 110,000 clones. The sample taken for sequencing was PBMCs. Receptor source: a man aged 35 to 55 in good health and CMV-seropositive.

The chain recombines TRBV30 with TRBJ2-7, with D hard to call. The V end lost 3 bases, the J end lost 2 bases, and 11 bases lay between the germline ends. This CDR3 is built from 13 residues. Germline loops: CDR1 GTSNPN, CDR2 SVGIG (reference sequence). The CDR3 protein is CAWSGTSAYEQYF. The DNA for the CDR3 is TGTGCCTGGAGCGGTACCTCTGCCTACGAGCAGTACTTC.

V gene TRBV2 combines with J gene TRBJ2-5, with TRBD1 identical over 7 bases. Looked up from germline, CDR1 is SNHLY and CDR2 is FYNNEI. The CDR3 contains 15 residues. Trimming at V came to 7 bases and at J to 5 bases, leaving 13 bases not matched to a gene. The CDR3 DNA reads TGTGCCAGCACCGAGGGGGCTGTGGTTATTGAGACCCAGTACTTC. Its translation: CASTEGAVVIETQYF.

This CDR3 reads CASSPRTGNSGGGAYEQYF. The CDR3 coding sequence is TGTGCCAGCAGCCCGCGGACAGGGAACAGCGGAGGGGGGGCCTACGAGCAGTACTTC. This chain joins TRBV9 and TRBJ2-5, with a tentative D call TRBD1 (8 bases). The J call is uncertain, as TRBJ2-7 better fits the DNA end. The CDR3 runs to 19 residues. Germline loops: CDR1 SGDLS, CDR2 YYNGEE.

The CDR3 DNA reads TGTGCCATCGGGACTGCCCTAGACGAGCAGTACTTC. It yields the protein CAIGTALDEQYF. The chain has TRBV15 and TRBJ2-7; D might be TRBD2 (6 bases). The CDR3 spans 12 residues. Germline V gives CDR1 LNHNV, CDR2 YYDKDF (reference sequence). Trimming removed 10 bases at V and 5 bases at J, with 15 bases between. Drawing the rest from reference TRBV15 and TRBJ2-7, the complete variable domain is DAMVIQNPRYQVTQFGKPVTLSCSQTLNHNVMYWYQQKSSQAPKLLFHYYDKDFNNEADTPDNFQSRRPNTSFCFLDIRSPGLGDTAMYLCAIGTALDEQYFGPGTRLTVT.

The rearrangement uses TRBV11-2 and TRBJ2-2; no definite D call. CDR3 size: 12 residues. V was clipped by 6 bases and J by 7 bases, with 9 bases between them. Germline CDR1 is SGHAT and CDR2 is FQNNGV. The CDR3 reads CASRRAVGELFF. The CDR3 DNA reads as TGTGCCAGCAGGCGTGCGGTCGGGGAGCTGTTTTTT.

V usage is TRBV5-1 and J usage is TRBJ2-1, with TRBD1 as a possible D gene (5 bases). Germline V gives CDR1 SGHRS, CDR2 YFSETQ. CDR3 size: 15 residues. The ends were cut back, 2 bases at V and 1 base at J, with 10 bases in the middle. The DNA of the CDR3 is TGCGCCAGCAGCTTAAGGACAAGGTCCTACAATGAGCAGTTCTTC. Amino acids: CASSLRTRSYNEQFF.

V gene TRBV27 combines with J gene TRBJ2-7; 8 positions agree with TRBD2. V was pared by 5 bases and J by 4 bases, with 16 bases of the junction left unmatched. Germline assignment: CDR1 MNHEY and CDR2 SMNVEV (reference sequence). This CDR3 has 17 amino acids. The CDR3 loop reads CASSPIRLAQRGYEQYF. In nucleotides, the CDR3 is TGTGCCAGCAGTCCCATCCGACTAGCGCAAAGGGGGTACGAGCAGTACTTC.

This chain uses TRBV25-1 with TRBJ1-3; 10 bases are a match to TRBD1. The CDR3 spans 16 residues. Germline CDR1 MGHDK, CDR2 SYGVNS. V dropped 5 bases and J dropped 4; count of bases not matched to a gene: 8. This chain's CDR3 is CASSRTGGVAGNTIYF. The CDR3 DNA follows: TGTGCCAGCAGTAGGACAGGGGGTGTTGCAGGAAACACCATATATTTT.

This chain uses TRBV29-1 with TRBJ1-4, with TRBD1 matching over 10 bases. Germline V lookup: CDR1 SQVTM, CDR2 ANQGSEA. Trimming removed 7 bases from V and 8 bases from J; junction bases left unmatched: 7. CDR3 length: 13 amino acids. The CDR3 nucleotides read TGCAGCGCCAGGACAGGGGGAAGGGAAAAACTGTTTTTT. This codes for CSARTGGREKLFF.

The chain carries TRBV2 and TRBJ1-5; 8 bases align to TRBD1. Germline loops: CDR1 SNHLY, CDR2 FYNNEI. The CDR3 length is 17 residues. Losses at the gene ends were 3 bases for V and 0 bases for J; bases not matched to a gene: 7. The DNA of the CDR3 is TGTGCCAGCAGTGAGGACAGGGTTACGTTTAGCAATCAGCCCCAGCATTTT. Amino acids: CASSEDRVTFSNQPQHF.

V usage is TRBV28 and J usage is TRBJ1-2; tentatively, D is TRBD1 (6 bases). Between the trimmed V and J ends, which lost 8 bases and 8 bases, there was a span of 21 bases. The V gene's germline CDR1 is MDHEN and CDR2 SYDVKM. The CDR3 length is 14 residues. CDR3 sequence reads: CASGAPGGKHGYTF. The CDR3 DNA reads as TGTGCCAGCGGTGCCCCGGGGGGCAAACACGGCTACACCTTC.

The chain's CDR3 is CASSITGGIYANSYEQYF. The CDR3 nucleotides are TGTGCCAGCTCGATTACAGGGGGCATCTACGCCAACTCCTACGAGCAGTACTTC. V gene TRBV18 combines with J gene TRBJ2-7, with TRBD1 identical over 9 bases. V lost 6 bases to trimming and J lost 0 bases; unmatched junction nucleotides: 15. Germline loops: CDR1 KGHSH, CDR2 LQKENI. This CDR3 has 18 residues.

As DNA, the CDR3 is TGTGCCAGCTCACCAAAGGCAGGGGGCAGCGGTCAGCCCCAGCATTTT. This translates into CASSPKAGGSGQPQHF. The V call is TRBV18, the J call TRBJ1-5; 8 bases are a match to TRBD1. Germline CDR1 KGHSH, CDR2 LQKENI. Losses at the gene ends were 2 bases for V and 6 bases for J; bases not matched to a gene: 9. The length of the CDR3 is 16 residues.

The chain recombines TRBV9 with TRBJ1-5; TRBD1 matches at 8 bases. This CDR3 is built from 15 residues. Germline-derived CDR1 and CDR2 are SGDLS and YYNGEE. V shed 2 bases, J shed 2 bases, and the junction held 3 bases outside the gene matches. The CDR3 region has the DNA TGTGCCAGCAGCGTTTCGGACAGGGGCAATCAGCCCCAGCATTTT. Protein product: CASSVSDRGNQPQHF.

The rearrangement uses TRBV15 and TRBJ2-7, with a possible D match to TRBD1 (5 bases). V gave up 1 base and J gave up 6 bases, with 10 bases separating them. Germline CDR1 is LNHNV and CDR2 is YYDKDF (reference sequence). The CDR3 spans 13 residues. Written as DNA, the CDR3 is TGTGCCACCAGCAGAGCGCAGGGCGTCGAGCAGTACTTC. Its protein product is CATSRAQGVEQYF.

The chain couples TRBV25-1 to TRBJ2-7, with 9 bases aligning to TRBD1. From germline, CDR1 is MGHDK and CDR2 SYGVNS. The CDR3 loop spans 15 amino acids. The V segment lost 2 bases and the J segment 6 bases; nucleotides outside the gene matches: 8. DNA for the CDR3: TGTGCCAGCAGTGAAAAGGACAGGGGTAACGGCGAGCAGTACTTC. This gives the protein CASSEKDRGNGEQYF.

The rearrangement links TRBV11-2 to TRBJ2-5; D is possibly TRBD2 (7 bases). The assigned J gene may be wrong: the sequence end matches TRBJ2-7 better. This CDR3 region has 15 residues. Germline CDR1 is SGHAT and CDR2 is FQNNGV. The DNA for the CDR3 is TGTGCCAGCAGCCGCGGGGGCGGGACCCCCTACGAGCAGTACTTC. Translation: CASSRGGGTPYEQYF.

The V call is TRBV6-5, the J call TRBJ2-7, with 11 bases lining up with TRBD2. The germline gives CDR1 MNHEY, CDR2 SVGAGI. The CDR3 runs 15 residues. Trimming cost V 6 bases and J 2 bases; bases outside gene matches: 6. The CDR3 DNA sequence: TGTGCCAGCAGCCGGGGACTAGCGGTGACCTACGAGCAGTACTTC. Its protein product is CASSRGLAVTYEQYF.

The chain combines TRBV19 with TRBJ1-2; 9 bases are a match to TRBD1. The CDR3 is 14 residues long. Germline V lookup: CDR1 LNHDA, CDR2 SQIVND (reference sequence). V gave up 5 bases and J gave up 7 bases; unmatched junction bases: 8. This CDR3 reads CASSGGQGTTGYTF. CDR3 sequence (DNA): TGTGCCAGTAGTGGCGGACAGGGGACGACTGGCTACACCTTC.